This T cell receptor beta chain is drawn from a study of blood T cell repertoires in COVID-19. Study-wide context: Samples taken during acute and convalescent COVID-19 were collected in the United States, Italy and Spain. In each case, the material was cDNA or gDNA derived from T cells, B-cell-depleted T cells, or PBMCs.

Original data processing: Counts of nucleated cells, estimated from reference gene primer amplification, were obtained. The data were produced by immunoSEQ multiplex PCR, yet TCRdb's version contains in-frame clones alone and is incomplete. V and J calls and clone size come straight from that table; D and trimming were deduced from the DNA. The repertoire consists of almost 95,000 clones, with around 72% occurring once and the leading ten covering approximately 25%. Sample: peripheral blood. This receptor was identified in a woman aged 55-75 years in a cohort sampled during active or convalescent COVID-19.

CDR3 in DNA: TGTGCCAGCAGTTCGGCGGGGGTGGTCACCGGGGAGCTGTTTTTT. Translated, it gives CASSSAGVVTGELFF. This chain uses TRBV27 with TRBJ2-2; 7 bases are a match to TRBD2. The CDR3 is 15 amino acids. Germline V gene sequence: CDR1 MNHEY, CDR2 SMNVEV (reference sequence). V lost 4 bases, J lost 4 bases, and 6 bases stayed unmatched.